Below, 20 T cell receptor beta chains from the same sample are listed, as sequenced in a study of CD8+ T cells in alopecia areata. Treatment meaning: oral pan-JAK inhibitor, 5-10 mg twice daily. Once RNA had been extracted, it was reverse transcribed into cDNA to act as the sequencing template. Here immunoSEQ multiplex PCR was the method, and the copy in TCRdb shows in-frame clones only, minus some. The data show 90,000 to 150,000 clones, about 50% seen once. Source: CD4+ T cells sorted from blood, taken at week 4, from a patient treated with tofacitinib. The receptors originated from a human donor with alopecia areata.

V usage is TRBV4-1 and J usage is TRBJ2-7; 8 nucleotides align to TRBD1. Germline CDR1 is MGHRA and CDR2 is YSYEKL. V was clipped by 4 bases and J by 7 bases; unmatched bases: 15. This CDR3 is built from 16 residues. CDR3: CASSRRTGKMAEEQYF. CDR3 nucleotide sequence: TGCGCCAGCAGCCGAAGGACAGGGAAAATGGCGGAGGAGCAGTACTTC.

This chain connects TRBV27 to TRBJ2-7; TRBD2 matches 7 bases. This CDR3 comprises 14 residues. CDR1 is MNHEY, CDR2 SMNVEV, per germline (reference sequence). V shed 3 bases and J 0 bases; nucleotides not matched to a gene: 2. The CDR3 is CASSFGGSSYEQYF. CDR3 sequence (DNA): TGTGCCAGCAGTTTCGGGGGGAGCTCCTACGAGCAGTACTTC.

The chain carries TRBV15 and TRBJ2-7; maybe TRBD2 (5 bases). CDR3 length equals 15 residues. Per the germline V gene, CDR1 is LNHNV and CDR2 is YYDKDF (reference sequence). The V end was cut by 2 bases, the J end by 0 bases, with 11 bases between. CDR3 amino acids: CATSRLLGSSYEQYF. In DNA, the CDR3 is TGTGCCACCAGCAGACTACTGGGGAGCTCCTACGAGCAGTACTTC.

The chain has TRBV18 and TRBJ1-1, with a weak D call TRBD1 (5 bases). The CDR3 loop spans 15 amino acids. The germline CDR1 and CDR2 sequences are KGHSH and LQKENI. The V end lost 8 bases, the J end lost 0 bases, and 16 bases lay between the germline ends. CDR3 nucleotide sequence: TGTGCCAGCACAAAGGACACCCCGATGAACACTGAAGCTTTCTTT. Residues: CASTKDTPMNTEAFF.

The chain has TRBV30 and TRBJ1-4, with D unresolved. The V gene lost 0 bases and the J gene lost 8 bases, with 10 bases spanning the gap. Germline loops: CDR1 GTSNPN, CDR2 SVGIG (reference sequence). The CDR3 has 13 residues. DNA of the CDR3: TGTGCCTGGAGTGTCATCGGAGGGGAAAAACTGTTTTTT. Amino acid sequence: CAWSVIGGEKLFF. Full variable domain (missing parts from reference TRBV30 and TRBJ1-4): SQTIHQWPATLVQPVGSPLSLECTVEGTSNPNLYWYRQAAGRGLQLLFYSVGIGQISSEVPQNLSASRPQDRQFILSSKKLLLSDSGFYLCAWSVIGGEKLFFGSGTQLSVL.

The rearrangement links TRBV11-1 to TRBJ2-2, with D perhaps matching TRBD1 (6 bases). Between the trimmed V and J ends, which lost 5 bases and 6 bases, there was a span of 13 bases. CDR1 SGHAT and CDR2 FQDESV come from the germline V gene (reference sequence). This CDR3 has 14 residues. The CDR3 is CASSQKGGSGELFF. CDR3 DNA sequence: TGTGCCAGCAGCCAAAAAGGGGGATCCGGGGAGCTGTTTTTT.

This chain uses TRBV29-1 with TRBJ1-2; TRBD1 is a possible D gene (5 bases). The CDR3 spans 14 residues. Germline-derived CDR1 and CDR2 are SQVTM and ANQGSEA. With 0 bases removed from V and 4 bases from J, the gap between germline ends came to 12 bases. The chain's CDR3 is CSVEERGPSYGYTF. The CDR3 DNA reads TGCAGCGTTGAAGAACGGGGCCCCAGCTATGGCTACACCTTC.

The V gene is TRBV29-1, the J gene TRBJ2-5, with D maybe TRBD1 (6 bases). The CDR3 totals 13 residues. Germline CDR1 SQVTM, CDR2 ANQGSEA. The ends were cut back, 6 bases at V and 1 base at J, with 12 bases in the middle. The CDR3 reads CSVRQVLQETQYF. The CDR3 DNA reads TGCAGCGTAAGACAGGTCCTCCAAGAGACCCAGTACTTC.

This clone was observed a handful of times. This sequence joins TRBV29-1 and TRBJ2-7, with D possibly matching TRBD2 (7 bases). The CDR3 sequence is 14 residues long. V dropped 3 bases and J dropped 5 bases, with 17 bases sitting between them. CDR1 is SQVTM, CDR2 ANQGSEA, per germline. The CDR3 sequence is CSVEPGGRGHEQYF. In DNA, the CDR3 is TGCAGCGTTGAGCCGGGGGGACGGGGGCACGAGCAGTACTTC.

With respect to this clone: An end of the junction does not agree with germline; a read error may underlie this. The J gene is TRBJ2-5, the V gene TRBV7-7, with D possibly matching TRBD1 (6 bases). This CDR3 has 14 residues. CDR1 and CDR2 (germline): SSHAT, FNYEAQ (reference sequence). CDR3 in DNA: TGTGCTAGCAGCCTAGGACAGTTACAAGAGACCCAGTACTTC. Protein sequence: CASSLGQLQETQYF.

The J gene is TRBJ1-6, the V gene TRBV9; no definite D call. Germline V gene data show CDR1 as SGDLS and CDR2 as YYNGEE. V was clipped by 6 bases and J by 9 bases, with 7 bases between them. This CDR3 is 11 amino acids long. The CDR3 sequence: CASISLSPLHF. Written as DNA, the CDR3 is TGTGCCAGCATTTCTCTTTCACCCCTCCACTTT.

Only a few counts were recorded for this clone. The chain has TRBV12-5 and TRBJ1-2; D is perhaps TRBD1 (6 bases). V lost 10 bases to trimming and J lost 2 bases, with 8 bases between them. The CDR3 covers 11 residues. The germline gives CDR1 LGHNT, CDR2 FRNRAP. The CDR3 protein is CATGTNYGYTF. As DNA, the CDR3 is TGTGCTACCGGGACAAACTATGGCTACACCTTC.

The gene calls are TRBV9 and TRBJ2-6; D remains ambiguous. The CDR3 sequence is 16 residues long. Germline assignment: CDR1 SGDLS and CDR2 YYNGEE. V gave up 3 bases and J gave up 0 bases, with 10 bases separating them. The CDR3 DNA reads as TGTGCCAGCAGCGCTCGCCCGGTCTCTGGGGCCAACGTCCTGACTTTC. This encodes CASSARPVSGANVLTF.

V usage is TRBV5-1 and J usage is TRBJ1-1; D gene unclear. This CDR3 comprises 14 residues. Trimming pared 5 bases from V and 4 bases from J, leaving 15 bases between. The germline V gene encodes CDR1 SGHRS and CDR2 YFSETQ. The CDR3 loop is CASREMGGGTEAFF. CDR3 bases: TGCGCCAGCAGAGAGATGGGTGGAGGCACTGAAGCTTTCTTT.

This clone has more than one count but fewer than ten. The chain couples TRBV30 to TRBJ1-2; D possibly corresponds to TRBD1 (5 bases). V dropped 4 bases and J dropped 8 bases, with 17 bases sitting between them. Germline CDR1 GTSNPN, CDR2 SVGIG (reference sequence). The CDR3 runs 13 residues. The chain's CDR3 is CAWKAPAGDGYTF. The CDR3 DNA follows: TGTGCCTGGAAGGCCCCCGCGGGGGACGGCTACACCTTC.

This clone was counted a few times. The rearrangement joins TRBV4-1 to TRBJ2-7; D gene ambiguous. The CDR3 covers 14 residues. The germline V gene encodes CDR1 MGHRA and CDR2 YSYEKL. V was cut by 1 base and J by 2 bases, with 9 bases left in between. The chain's CDR3 is CASSQGPNTYEQYF. Written as DNA, the CDR3 is TGCGCCAGCAGCCAAGGACCCAATACCTACGAGCAGTACTTC.

This clone was detected a few times. V gene TRBV11-2 combines with J gene TRBJ1-6, with D unclear. V lost 4 bases to trimming and J lost 10 bases, with 11 bases between them. Germline V CDR1 and CDR2: SGHAT, FQNNGV. This CDR3 has 13 amino acids. For the CDR3, the DNA is TGTGCCAGCAGCTCAGACATGGAATCACCCCTCCACTTT. This codes for CASSSDMESPLHF.

The chain recombines TRBV9 with TRBJ1-5, with D uncertain. CDR1 and CDR2 from the germline V gene are SGDLS and YYNGEE. V gave up 0 bases and J gave up 3 bases, with 10 bases separating them. The CDR3 is made up of 15 amino acids. The CDR3, as DNA: TGTGCCAGCAGCGTAGAGCCAGGACCCAATCAGCCCCAGCATTTT. Translation gives CASSVEPGPNQPQHF.

This chain connects TRBV29-1 to TRBJ1-2; TRBD1 is a possible D gene (5 bases). The length of the CDR3 is 12 residues. V lost 8 bases to trimming and J lost 2 bases, with 12 bases between them. CDR1 is SQVTM and CDR2 is ANQGSEA in the germline V gene. CDR3 residues: CSSTGQNYGYTF. The CDR3 DNA sequence: TGCAGCTCAACGGGGCAGAACTATGGCTACACCTTC.

This sequence joins TRBV25-1 and TRBJ1-1; D gene unclear. V dropped 2 bases and J dropped 1 base, with 5 bases sitting between them. The CDR3 has 13 residues. Germline CDR1 and CDR2: MGHDK and SYGVNS. CDR3 in DNA: TGTGCCAGCAGTGAAAGGGCGAACACTGAAGCTTTCTTT. Protein: CASSERANTEAFF. The variable domain in full, completed from reference TRBV25-1 and TRBJ1-1, reads EADIYQTPRYLVIGTGKKITLECSQTMGHDKMYWYQQDPGMELHLIHYSYGVNSTEKGDLSSESTVSRIRTEHFPLTLESARPSHTSQYLCASSERANTEAFFGQGTRLTVV.